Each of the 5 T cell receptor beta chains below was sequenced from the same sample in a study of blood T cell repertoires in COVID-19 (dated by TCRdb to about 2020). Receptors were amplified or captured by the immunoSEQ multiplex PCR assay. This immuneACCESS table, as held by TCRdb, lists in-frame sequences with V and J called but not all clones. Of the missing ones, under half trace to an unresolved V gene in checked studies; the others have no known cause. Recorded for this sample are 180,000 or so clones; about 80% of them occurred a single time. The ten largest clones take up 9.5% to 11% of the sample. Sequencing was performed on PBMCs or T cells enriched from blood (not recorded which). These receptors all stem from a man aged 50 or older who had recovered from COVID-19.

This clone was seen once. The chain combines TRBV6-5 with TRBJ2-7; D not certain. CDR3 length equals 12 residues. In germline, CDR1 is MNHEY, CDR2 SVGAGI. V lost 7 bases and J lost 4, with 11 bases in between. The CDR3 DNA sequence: TGTGCCAGCACCCGTTCGGGTTACGAGCAGTACTTC. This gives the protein CASTRSGYEQYF.

DNA of the CDR3: TGTGCCAGCAGTTTGAGGGTCTCTCAGGCCTCGAGGCTGTTCTTC. It yields the protein CASSLRVSQASRLFF. This chain connects TRBV28 to TRBJ2-1; D possibly corresponds to TRBD2 (5 bases). Deletions cut 3 bases from V and 15 bases from J, with 24 bases between. The V gene's germline CDR1 is MDHEN and CDR2 SYDVKM. This CDR3 has 15 amino acids.

CDR3 coding DNA: TGTGCCAGCAACTCCGGGGCACAGCGAATAAGCGGGAGGAGCTACGGTGAGCAGTTCTTC. Translated, it gives CASNSGAQRISGRSYGEQFF. The chain has TRBV28 and TRBJ2-1; 9 bases agree with TRBD2. The CDR3 sequence is 20 residues long. Germline CDR1 reads MDHEN; CDR2 reads SYDVKM. J was trimmed by 9 bases and V by 7 bases; bases with no gene match: 28.

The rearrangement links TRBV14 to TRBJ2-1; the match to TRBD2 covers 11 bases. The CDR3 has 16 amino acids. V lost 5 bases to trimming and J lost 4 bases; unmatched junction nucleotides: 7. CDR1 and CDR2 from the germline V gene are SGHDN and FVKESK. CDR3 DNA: TGTGCCAGCAGCTATTGGGGGACTAGCGGTTACAATGAGCAGTTCTTC. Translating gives CASSYWGTSGYNEQFF.

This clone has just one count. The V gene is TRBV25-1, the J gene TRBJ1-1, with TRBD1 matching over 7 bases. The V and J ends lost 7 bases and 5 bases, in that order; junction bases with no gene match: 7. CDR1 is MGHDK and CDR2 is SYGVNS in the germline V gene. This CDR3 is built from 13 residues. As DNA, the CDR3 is TGTGCCAGCACAAGGGGGCTGGGGACTGAAGCTTTCTTT. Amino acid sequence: CASTRGLGTEAFF.